This T cell receptor (beta chain) appears in the sequencing data of a study of regulatory T cells in long-lasting Graves disease (dated by TCRdb to the early 2020s). About the study as a whole: Newly diagnosed Graves' disease patients had taken antithyroid drugs for less than 3 months. TCR sequencing covered around 13 persistent and roughly 20 newly diagnosed Graves' disease patients, about 35 samples in total. Peripheral blood TCR sequencing and RNA sequencing compared persistent Graves' disease patients with newly diagnosed Graves' disease patients. The study was registered as a clinical trial and conducted in China.

Ten or more counts support this clonotype. It lacks a known antigen. Per-base qualities were not stored, and no clone one base away is much larger. Library method: multiplex PCR. Sequencing was performed on an Illumina HiSeq 4000. iRepertoire HTBI primers and Arm-PCR amplification of CDR3 regions were used to construct TCR beta libraries. Before sequencing, the PCR products went through gel purification. As for the original processing: Gene usage analysis of CDR3 amino acid clonotypes relied on the approximately 68 TRBV and around 13 TRBJ segments identified across samples. COPE and FqMerger were used to merge the filtered high-quality paired reads into contigs. BLAST was used to align contigs to the IMGT TRBV, TRBD and TRBJ reference genes, and CDR3 was defined following IMGT. Highly expanded clones were defined as clonotypes with a frequency above 0.1%. Shannon entropy was used to measure repertoire diversity, and the Gini coefficient was used to measure V-J evenness. Public clonotypes were defined as clonotypes shared by more than one individual. TCRdb itself trimmed the public reads at Q25 with fastp, ran MiXCR and retained productive beta chains. Merged by CDR3 protein, the rows form single entries marked with the most common genes and DNA. These V and J calls are TCRdb output, not the study's own analysis. The sample has under 300,000 distinct CDR3 sequences on record, 15% to 20% of them singletons. The ten largest clones capture 22% of the sample.

Sample time point, as interpreted from the label and publication: newly diagnosed GD, antithyroid drugs for less than 3 months. RNA was extracted from PBMCs in TRIzol for both TCR sequencing and RNA sequencing. The diagnosis of Graves' disease was made according to American Thyroid Association guidelines. Patients for the study were recruited at an endocrinology department in Xi'an, China. From each patient, 8 to 10 milliliters of peripheral blood was collected into an EDTA anticoagulant tube. PBMCs were isolated by Ficoll Paque Plus density gradient separation without further T cell sorting. An Agilent 2100 Bioanalyzer and agarose gel were used to check RNA quality, and a NanoDrop 2000 was used to measure RNA concentration. Broad study findings and their caveats: Persistent disease showed preferential use of TRBV28, TRBJ1-2 and TRBJ2-5, whereas newly diagnosed disease favored TRBV20-1 and TRBJ2-1. Peripheral blood alone was examined, since thyroid tissue, which constituted the primary lesion, could not be accessed. Patients with persistent disease shared more public clonotypes (approximately 2,500) than newly diagnosed patients did (966). The small sample size was acknowledged by the authors as a limitation that may reduce accuracy. Persistent Graves' disease patients showed lower TCR Shannon entropy and fewer highly expanded clones than newly diagnosed patients, suggesting clonal expansion. Sequencing and analysis were limited to the TCR beta chain.

V lost 2 bases and J lost 2 bases; the stretch between them is 9 bases long. From its cysteine to its phenylalanine, the CDR3 spans 14 amino acids. Kept here is only the CDR3 DNA, which spans 42 bases and is read in frame from base 1. The germline V gene sets CDR1 to KGHSH and CDR2 to LQKENI. The sequence joins TRBV18 to TRBJ2-5, with the identity of the D gene unclear. The sequenced sample was peripheral blood mononuclear cells (PBMCs), obtained at new diagnosis, from a patient treated with antithyroid drugs. The clonotype was recovered from a female donor with Graves disease. The sequenced DNA: TGTGCCAGCTCACCAGTGTTAGAACAAGAGACCCAGTACTTC. Its translation is CASSPVLEQETQYF.